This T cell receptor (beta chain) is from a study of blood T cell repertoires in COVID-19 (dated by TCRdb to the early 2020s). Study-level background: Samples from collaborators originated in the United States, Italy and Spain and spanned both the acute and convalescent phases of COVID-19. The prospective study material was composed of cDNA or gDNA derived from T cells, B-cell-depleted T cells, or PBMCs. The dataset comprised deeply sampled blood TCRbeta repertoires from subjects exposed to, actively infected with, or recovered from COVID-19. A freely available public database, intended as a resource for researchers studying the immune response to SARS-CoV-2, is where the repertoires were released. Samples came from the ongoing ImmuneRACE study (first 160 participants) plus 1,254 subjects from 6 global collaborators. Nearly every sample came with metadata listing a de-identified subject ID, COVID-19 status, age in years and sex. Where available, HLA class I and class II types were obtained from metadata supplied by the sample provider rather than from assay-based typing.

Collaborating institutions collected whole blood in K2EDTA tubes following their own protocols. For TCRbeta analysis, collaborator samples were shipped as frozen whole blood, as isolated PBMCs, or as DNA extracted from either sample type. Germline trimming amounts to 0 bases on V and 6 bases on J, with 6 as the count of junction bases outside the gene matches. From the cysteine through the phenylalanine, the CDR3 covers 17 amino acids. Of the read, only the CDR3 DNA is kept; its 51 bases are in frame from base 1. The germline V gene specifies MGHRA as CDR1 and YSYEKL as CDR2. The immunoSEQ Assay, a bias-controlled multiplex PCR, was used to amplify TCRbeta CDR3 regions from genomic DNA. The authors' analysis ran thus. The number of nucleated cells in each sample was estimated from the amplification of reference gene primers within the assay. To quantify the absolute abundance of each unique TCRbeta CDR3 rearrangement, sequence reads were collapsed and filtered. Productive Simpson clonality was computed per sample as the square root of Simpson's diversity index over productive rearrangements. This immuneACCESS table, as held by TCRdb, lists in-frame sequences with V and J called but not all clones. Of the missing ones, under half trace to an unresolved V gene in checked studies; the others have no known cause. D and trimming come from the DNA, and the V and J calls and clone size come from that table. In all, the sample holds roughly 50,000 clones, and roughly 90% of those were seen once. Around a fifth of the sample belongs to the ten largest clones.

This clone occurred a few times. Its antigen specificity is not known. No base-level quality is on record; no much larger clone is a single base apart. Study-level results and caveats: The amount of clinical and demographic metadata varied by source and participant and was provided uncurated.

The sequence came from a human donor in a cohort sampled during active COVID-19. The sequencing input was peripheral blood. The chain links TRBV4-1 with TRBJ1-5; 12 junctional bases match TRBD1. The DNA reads TGCGCCAGCAGCCAAGATGGGACAGGGGGCCGGATTCAGCCCCAGCATTTT. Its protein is CASSQDGTGGRIQPQHF.